These 5 T cell receptor beta chains were all obtained from the same sample, sequenced in a study of T cells after yellow fever vaccination. TCRdb independently ran MiXCR on the 5' RACE reads; one entry per CDR3 protein. This table has more than 350,000 distinct CDR3 sequences, around 10% appearing once. The material was PBMCs, obtained on the day of the first yellow fever vaccination. These receptors originate from a young man who received the YFV17D yellow fever vaccine.

The sample holds a few counts of this clonotype. The chain links TRBV5-1 to TRBJ2-3; 11 bases align to TRBD1. The CDR3 spans 17 residues. Germline assignment: CDR1 SGHRS and CDR2 YFSETQ. V gave up 7 bases and J gave up 2 bases; unmatched junction bases: 12. The DNA for the CDR3 is TGCGCCAGCGGCAAACAAGGGACAGGGGGGACCACAGATACGCAGTATTTT. Translation: CASGKQGTGGTTDTQYF.

This clonotype has a handful of counts. The gene calls are TRBV4-3 and TRBJ2-3; D is possibly TRBD1 (5 bases). The CDR3 runs to 16 residues. CDR1 LGHNA and CDR2 YSLEER come from the germline V gene. The V and J ends lost 0 bases and 2 bases respectively, with 12 bases between them. CDR3 loop: CASSQDSVGHTDTQYF. CDR3 nucleotides: TGCGCCAGCAGCCAAGATTCCGTCGGACACACAGATACGCAGTATTTT.

This clonotype was observed at least ten times. V and J are TRBV6-5 and TRBJ1-1, with 8 bases aligning to TRBD1. In germline, CDR1 is MNHEY, CDR2 SVGAGI. J gave up 4 bases and V 7 bases, and 8 bases lay outside the gene matches. This CDR3 is 14 amino acids long. CDR3 in amino acids: CASNIRGLGTEAFF. CDR3 bases: TGTGCCAGCAATATCAGGGGGCTTGGCACTGAAGCTTTCTTT.

V is TRBV11-2 and J is TRBJ2-6; D possibly corresponds to TRBD1 (6 bases). Trimming removed 1 base at V and 2 bases at J, with 15 bases between. This CDR3 is 18 amino acids long. Germline V lookup: CDR1 SGHAT, CDR2 FQNNGV. CDR3 DNA sequence: TGTGCCAGCAGCTTAGTCCACAGGGTAGATGCTGGGGCCAACGTCCTGACTTTC. Translated, it gives CASSLVHRVDAGANVLTF.

J is TRBJ2-1 and V is TRBV7-2, with 11 nucleotides matching TRBD2. This CDR3 is 15 amino acids long. From germline, CDR1 is SGHTA and CDR2 FQGNSA. J gave up 8 bases and V 7 bases, and 10 bases lay outside the gene matches. CDR3 residues: CASTLTSGARDEQFF. The CDR3 DNA reads as TGTGCCAGCACCTTGACTAGCGGGGCGCGAGATGAGCAGTTCTTC.